This TCR beta chain was identified during a study of patients and donors after allogeneic stem cell transplantation. V lost 3 bases to trimming and J lost 3 bases, with 5 bases between them. In germline, CDR1 is ENHRY, CDR2 SYGVKD. The CDR3 runs to 13 residues. This clonotype was seen a handful of times. TCRdb called the RT-PCR reads again in MiXCR, with one record for every CDR3 protein. The sample lists about 160,000 distinct CDR3 sequences; about 36% were seen once. The clonotype comes from a human donor who was either an allogeneic HSCT recipient or a stem cell or donor lymphocyte infusion donor (not recorded which). It is not recorded whose cells these are; they may come from a transplant donor. The sample was blood, either unsorted or a sorted T cell fraction (not recorded which). The chain links TRBV10-3 to TRBJ2-2, with D possibly TRBD1 on 5 matching bases. DNA of the CDR3: TGTGCCATCAGTGAACAGGACACCGGGGAGCTGTTTTTT. Protein product: CAISEQDTGELFF.